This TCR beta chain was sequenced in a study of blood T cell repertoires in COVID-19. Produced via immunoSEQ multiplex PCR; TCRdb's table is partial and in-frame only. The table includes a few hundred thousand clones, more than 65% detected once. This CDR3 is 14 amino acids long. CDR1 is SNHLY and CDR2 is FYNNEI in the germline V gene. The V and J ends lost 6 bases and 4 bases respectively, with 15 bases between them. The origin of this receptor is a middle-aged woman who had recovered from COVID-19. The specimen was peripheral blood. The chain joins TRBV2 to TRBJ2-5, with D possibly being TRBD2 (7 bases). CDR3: CASRGGGSGETQYF. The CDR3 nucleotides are TGTGCCAGCAGAGGGGGGGGGTCGGGAGAGACCCAGTACTTC. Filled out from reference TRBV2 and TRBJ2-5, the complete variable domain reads EPEVTQTPSHQVTQMGQEVILRCVPISNHLYFYWYRQILGQKVEFLVSFYNNEISEKSEIFDDQFSVERPDGSNFTLKIRSTKLEDSAMYFCASRGGGSGETQYFGPGTRLLVL.